The subject of this entry is one T cell receptor beta chain. Its recognized antigen is unknown. Base qualities are not at hand, and no much larger clone is one base apart. Inclusive of the bounding cysteine and phenylalanine, the CDR3 is 15 residues long. Only the CDR3 DNA stays, 45 bases, in frame from base 1. The CDR1 and CDR2 encoded by the germline V gene are MNHEY and SVGAGI. V and J are truncated by 5 bases and 5 bases respectively, leaving an intervening sequence of 16 bases. This specimen comes from a study of cytomegalovirus exposure and HLA in healthy donors (dated 2017 in TCRdb). The study in broad terms: The 500 to 700 repertoires of the first cohort and the 95 to 150 validation repertoires were produced on the same platform, according to a later analysis. The study aimed to test whether cataloging public T cell receptors could reveal signatures of past pathogen exposure. Besides the first cohort of about 730 subjects, a separate validation cohort made up of 120 different subjects was used. High-throughput TCR immunosequencing, statistical association of individual TCRs with disease status, and machine learning were combined to predict cytomegalovirus infection status.

The method was the immunoSEQ multiplex PCR assay. In the paper's pipeline: A statistical classification framework was built for diagnosing cytomegalovirus status from the catalog of TCR beta chain sequences. TCRdb's version of the immuneACCESS table is confined to in-frame rearrangements and falls short of the full clone set. An unresolved V gene accounts for under half of the shortfall where checked; the remainder is of unknown origin. The V and J calls and clone size were taken over from that table, and D and trimming were inferred from the DNA. A total of roughly 63,000 clones appear in this sample, 89% of them only once. Together, the top ten hold more than 1% of the sample. Results the study describes overall, beyond this receptor: Across donors, most TCR sequences were observed very rarely, whereas some public TCRs were present in many individuals. The study listed approximately 150 TCR beta chains as associated with cytomegalovirus. In vitro tests confirmed that a few of the cytomegalovirus-associated TCR beta chains recognize cytomegalovirus antigens. In a later analysis, TCRs clustered in the first cohort were found to also tend to co-occur in the 110 or so validation repertoires, with about 94% of cluster scores above 0. The authors suggested that the approach could potentially be generalized to other disease states and immunological phenotypes. In both the original and validation cohorts, the classifier was reported to diagnose cytomegalovirus status with high specificity and sensitivity. The validation cohort had no HLA typing available for a later analysis, so co-occurrence within that cohort was assessed over all 120 or so repertoires.

The donors belonged to the validation cohort of 120 subjects, which was separate from the approximately 680-subject first cohort. The chain is encoded by TRBV6-5 joined to TRBJ1-5; TRBD1 might be the D gene, on 5 matching bases. The TCR was taken from a woman between 18 and 30 years old in good health and CMV-seronegative. Input material: PBMCs. In nucleotide form, the sequence is TGTGCCAGCAGTCGGGACTCCCTCGGGGATCAGCCCCAGCATTTT. Translated, this gives CASSRDSLGDQPQHF.